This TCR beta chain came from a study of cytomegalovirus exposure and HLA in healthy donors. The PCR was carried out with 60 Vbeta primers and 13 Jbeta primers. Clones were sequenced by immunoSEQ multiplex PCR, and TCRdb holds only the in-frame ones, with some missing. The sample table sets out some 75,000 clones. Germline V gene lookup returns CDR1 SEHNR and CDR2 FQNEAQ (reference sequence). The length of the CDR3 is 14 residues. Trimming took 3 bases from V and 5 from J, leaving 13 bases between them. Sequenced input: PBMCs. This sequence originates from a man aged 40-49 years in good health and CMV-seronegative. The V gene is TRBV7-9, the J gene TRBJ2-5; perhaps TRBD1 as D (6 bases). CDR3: CASSFAGTIETQYF. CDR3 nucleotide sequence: TGTGCCAGCAGCTTTGCCGGGACAATCGAGACCCAGTACTTC.